This entry concerns a single TCR beta chain. The antigen is unknown. The PCR made use of 60 Vbeta and 13 Jbeta primers. Authors' processing steps: A later analysis tallied some 84 million unique TCR beta chains, around 12 million of them shared. Data came from immunoSEQ multiplex PCR; TCRdb stores just in-frame clones and leaves some out. V, J and clone size are those of that table, while D and trimming were read from the DNA. The sample has some 90,000 clones, around 78% seen once; the top ten hold approximately 0.56%. The entry originates in a study of cytomegalovirus exposure and HLA in healthy donors. Nominally healthy donors provided the samples, though records likely missed some immune exposures. Overall study findings and caveats: The investigators catalogued 160 or so TCR beta chains as cytomegalovirus-associated. One cluster of highly shared sequence variants probably arose as a sequencing artifact.

This CDR3 has 15 residues. V trimming: 6 bases; J trimming: 7 bases; junction bases outside the gene matches: 13. Germline V CDR1 and CDR2: MNHEY, SVGAGI. The sequence was collected from a man under 40 in good health and CMV-seronegative. What was sequenced was PBMCs. The chain has TRBV6-5 and TRBJ2-7, with TRBD1 identical over 9 bases. CDR3 sequence (DNA): TGTGCCAGCAGCCGAACCCCCGGGACAGGGAAAGAGCAGTACGTC. Its translation: CASSRTPGTGKEQYV.